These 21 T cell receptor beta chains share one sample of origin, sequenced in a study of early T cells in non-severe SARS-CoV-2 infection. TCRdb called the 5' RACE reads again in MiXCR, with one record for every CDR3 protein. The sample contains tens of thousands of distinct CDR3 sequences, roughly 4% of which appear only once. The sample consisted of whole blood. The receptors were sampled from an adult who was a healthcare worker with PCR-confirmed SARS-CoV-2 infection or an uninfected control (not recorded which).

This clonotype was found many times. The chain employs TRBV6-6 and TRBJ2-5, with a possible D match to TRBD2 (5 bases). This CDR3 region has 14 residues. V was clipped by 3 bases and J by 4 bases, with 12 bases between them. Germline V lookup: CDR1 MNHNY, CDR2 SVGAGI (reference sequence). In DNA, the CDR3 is TGTGCCAGCAGTTATGAGGGCCTGGGAGAGACCCAGTACTTC. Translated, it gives CASSYEGLGETQYF.

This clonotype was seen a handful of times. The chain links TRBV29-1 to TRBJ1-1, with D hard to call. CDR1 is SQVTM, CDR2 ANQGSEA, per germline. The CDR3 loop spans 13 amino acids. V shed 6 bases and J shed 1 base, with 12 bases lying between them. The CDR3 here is CSVPDGWNTEAFF. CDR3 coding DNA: TGCAGCGTCCCGGACGGCTGGAACACTGAAGCTTTCTTT.

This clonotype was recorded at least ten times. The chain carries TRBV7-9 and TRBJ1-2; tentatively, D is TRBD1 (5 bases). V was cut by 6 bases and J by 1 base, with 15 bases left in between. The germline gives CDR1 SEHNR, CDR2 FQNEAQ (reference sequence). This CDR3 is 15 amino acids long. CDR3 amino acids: CASRGTGTVNYGYTF. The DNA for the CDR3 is TGTGCCAGCAGGGGAACCGGGACCGTTAACTATGGCTACACCTTC.

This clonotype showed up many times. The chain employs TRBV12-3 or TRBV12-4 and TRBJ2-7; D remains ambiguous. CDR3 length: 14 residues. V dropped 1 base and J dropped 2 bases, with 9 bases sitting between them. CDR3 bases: TGTGCCAGCAGTTTAGGGGGATGGGCCTACGAGCAGTACTTC. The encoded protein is CASSLGGWAYEQYF.

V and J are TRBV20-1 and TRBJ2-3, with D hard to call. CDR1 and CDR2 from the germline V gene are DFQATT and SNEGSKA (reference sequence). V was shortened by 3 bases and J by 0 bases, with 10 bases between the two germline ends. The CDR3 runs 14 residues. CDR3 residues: CSARFSTSTDTQYF. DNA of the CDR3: TGCAGTGCTAGGTTCAGCACTAGCACAGATACGCAGTATTTT.

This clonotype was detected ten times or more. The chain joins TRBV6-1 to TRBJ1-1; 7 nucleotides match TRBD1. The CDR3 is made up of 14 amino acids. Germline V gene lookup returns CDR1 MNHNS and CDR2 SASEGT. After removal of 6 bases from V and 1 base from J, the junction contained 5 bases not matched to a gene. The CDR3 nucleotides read TGTGCCAGCAGCCTAAACAGGGGGAACACTGAAGCTTTCTTT. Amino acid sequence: CASSLNRGNTEAFF.

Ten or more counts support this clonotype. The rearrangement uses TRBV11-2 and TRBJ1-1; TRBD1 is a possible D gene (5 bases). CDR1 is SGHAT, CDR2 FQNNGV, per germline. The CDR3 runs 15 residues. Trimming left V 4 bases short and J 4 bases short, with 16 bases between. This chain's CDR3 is CASSSWRGSGTEAFF. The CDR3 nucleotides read TGTGCCAGCAGCTCCTGGCGGGGGTCGGGCACTGAAGCTTTCTTT.

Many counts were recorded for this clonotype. DNA of the CDR3: TGTGCCAGCAGTTACTCGATCCGCCAGAATGAAAAACTGTTTTTT. Amino acids: CASSYSIRQNEKLFF. J is TRBJ1-4 and V is TRBV6-5; D unresolved. Germline lookup yields CDR1 MNHEY and CDR2 SVGAGI. Trimming removed 0 bases from V and 5 bases from J, with 10 bases in between. The CDR3 sequence is 15 residues long.

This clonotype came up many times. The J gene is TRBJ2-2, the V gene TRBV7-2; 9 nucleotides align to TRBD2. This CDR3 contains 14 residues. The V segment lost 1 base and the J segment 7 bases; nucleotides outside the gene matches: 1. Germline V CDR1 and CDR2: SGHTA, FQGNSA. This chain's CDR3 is CASSLELAGGELFF. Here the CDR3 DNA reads TGTGCCAGCAGCTTAGAACTAGCGGGCGGGGAGCTGTTTTTT.

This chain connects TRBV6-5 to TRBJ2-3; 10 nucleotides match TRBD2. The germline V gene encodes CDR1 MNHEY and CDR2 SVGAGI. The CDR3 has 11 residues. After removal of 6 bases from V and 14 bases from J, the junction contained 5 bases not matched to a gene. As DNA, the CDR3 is TGTGCCAGCAGACCTGGACTAGCGGTGTATTTT. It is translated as CASRPGLAVYF.

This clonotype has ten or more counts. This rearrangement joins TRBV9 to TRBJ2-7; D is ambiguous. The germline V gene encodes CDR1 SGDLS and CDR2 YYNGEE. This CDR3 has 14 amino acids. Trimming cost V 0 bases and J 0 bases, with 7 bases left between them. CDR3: CASSVEPLSYEQYF. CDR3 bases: TGTGCCAGCAGCGTAGAGCCCCTCTCCTACGAGCAGTACTTC.

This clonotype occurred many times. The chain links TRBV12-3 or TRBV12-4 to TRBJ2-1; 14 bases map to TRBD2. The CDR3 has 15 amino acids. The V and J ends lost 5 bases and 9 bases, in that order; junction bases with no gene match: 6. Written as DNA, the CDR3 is TGTGCCAGCAGTCTTTTCGGGACTAGCGGGAGTGAGCAGTTCTTC. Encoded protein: CASSLFGTSGSEQFF.

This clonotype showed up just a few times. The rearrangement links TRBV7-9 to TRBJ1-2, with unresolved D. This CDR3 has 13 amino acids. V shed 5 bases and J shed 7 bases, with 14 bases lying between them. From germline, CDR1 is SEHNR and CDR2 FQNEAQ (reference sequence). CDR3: CASSDSGYPGYTF. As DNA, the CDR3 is TGTGCCAGCAGCGACTCAGGTTATCCTGGCTACACCTTC.

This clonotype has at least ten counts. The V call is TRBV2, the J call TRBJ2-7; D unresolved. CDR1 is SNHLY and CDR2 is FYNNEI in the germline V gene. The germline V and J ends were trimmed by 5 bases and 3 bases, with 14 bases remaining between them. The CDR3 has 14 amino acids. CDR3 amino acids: CASSPPPEFYEQYF. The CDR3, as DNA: TGTGCCAGCAGTCCCCCCCCAGAATTCTACGAGCAGTACTTC.

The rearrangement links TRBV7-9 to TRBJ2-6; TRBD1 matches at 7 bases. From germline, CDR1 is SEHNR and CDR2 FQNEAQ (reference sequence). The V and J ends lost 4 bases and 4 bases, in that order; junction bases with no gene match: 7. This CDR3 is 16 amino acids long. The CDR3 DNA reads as TGTGCCAGCAGCTCAAGACAGGGTTCCGGGGCCAACGTCCTGACTTTC. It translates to CASSSRQGSGANVLTF.

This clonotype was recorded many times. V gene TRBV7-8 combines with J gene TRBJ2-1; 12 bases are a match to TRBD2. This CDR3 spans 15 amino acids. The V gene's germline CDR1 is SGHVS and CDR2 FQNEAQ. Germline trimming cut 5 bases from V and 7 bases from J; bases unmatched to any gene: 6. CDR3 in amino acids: CASSPGLAGPNEQFF. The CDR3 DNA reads TGTGCCAGCAGCCCCGGACTAGCGGGACCGAATGAGCAGTTCTTC.

The CDR3 nucleotides are TGTGCCAGCAGTAGTGGCGGGGGTGGCTCACCCCTCCACTTT. Translating gives CASSSGGGGSPLHF. The rearrangement uses TRBV6-6 and TRBJ1-6, with D tentatively TRBD1 (5 bases). V gave up 5 bases and J gave up 10 bases, with 15 bases separating them. The CDR3 length is 14 residues. Germline V gene sequence: CDR1 MNHNY, CDR2 SVGAGI (reference sequence).

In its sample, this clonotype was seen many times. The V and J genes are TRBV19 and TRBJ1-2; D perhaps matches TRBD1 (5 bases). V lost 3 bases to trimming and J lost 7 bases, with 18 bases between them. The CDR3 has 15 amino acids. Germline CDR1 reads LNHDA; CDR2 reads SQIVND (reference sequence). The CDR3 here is CASSMTLRSGLGYTF. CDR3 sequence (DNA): TGTGCCAGTAGTATGACCCTAAGGTCGGGGCTTGGCTACACCTTC.

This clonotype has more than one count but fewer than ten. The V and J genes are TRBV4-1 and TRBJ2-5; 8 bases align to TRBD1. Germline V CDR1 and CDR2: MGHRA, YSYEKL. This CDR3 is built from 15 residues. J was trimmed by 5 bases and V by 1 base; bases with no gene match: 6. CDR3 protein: CASSQVQGVGETQYF. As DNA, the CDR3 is TGCGCCAGCAGCCAAGTACAGGGGGTAGGCGAGACCCAGTACTTC.

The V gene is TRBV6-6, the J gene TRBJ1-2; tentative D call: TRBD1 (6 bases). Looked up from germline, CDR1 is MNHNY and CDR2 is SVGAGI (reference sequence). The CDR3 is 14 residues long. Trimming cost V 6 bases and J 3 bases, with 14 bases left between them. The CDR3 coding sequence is TGTGCCAGCAGCTCTGGGGGCAGCTACTATGGCTACACCTTC. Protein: CASSSGGSYYGYTF.

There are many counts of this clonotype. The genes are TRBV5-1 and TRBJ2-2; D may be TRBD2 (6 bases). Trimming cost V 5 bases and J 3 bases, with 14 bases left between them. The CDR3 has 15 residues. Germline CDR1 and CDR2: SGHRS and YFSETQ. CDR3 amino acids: CASRPAGWDTGELFF. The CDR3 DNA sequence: TGCGCCAGCAGGCCAGCGGGTTGGGACACCGGGGAGCTGTTTTTT.